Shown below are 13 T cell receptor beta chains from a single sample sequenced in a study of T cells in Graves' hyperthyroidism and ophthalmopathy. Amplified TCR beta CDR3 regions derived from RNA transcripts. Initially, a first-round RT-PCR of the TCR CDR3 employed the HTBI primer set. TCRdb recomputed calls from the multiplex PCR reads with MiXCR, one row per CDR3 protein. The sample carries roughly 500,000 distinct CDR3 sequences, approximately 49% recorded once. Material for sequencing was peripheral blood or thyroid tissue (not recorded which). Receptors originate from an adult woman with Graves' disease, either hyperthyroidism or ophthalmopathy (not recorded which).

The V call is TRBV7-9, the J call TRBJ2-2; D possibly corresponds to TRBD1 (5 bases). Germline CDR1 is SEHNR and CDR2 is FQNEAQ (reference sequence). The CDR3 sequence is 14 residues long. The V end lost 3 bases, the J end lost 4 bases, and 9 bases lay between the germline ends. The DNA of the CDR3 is TGTGCCAGCAGCTTTACAGGAAGCACCGGGGAGCTGTTTTTT. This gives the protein CASSFTGSTGELFF.

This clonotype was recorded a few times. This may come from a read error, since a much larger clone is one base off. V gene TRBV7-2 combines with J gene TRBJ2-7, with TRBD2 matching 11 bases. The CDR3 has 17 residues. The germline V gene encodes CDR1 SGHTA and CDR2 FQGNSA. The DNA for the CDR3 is TGTGCCAGCAGCTTCACCCTCAGACTAGCGGGGTCCTACGAGCAGCACTTC. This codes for CASSFTLRLAGSYEQHF.

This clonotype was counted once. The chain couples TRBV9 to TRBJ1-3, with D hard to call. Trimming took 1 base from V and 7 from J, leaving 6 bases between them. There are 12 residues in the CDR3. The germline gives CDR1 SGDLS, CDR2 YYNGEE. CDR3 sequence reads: CASSVSGNTIYF. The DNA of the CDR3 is TGTGCCAGCAGCGTAAGCGGGAACACCATATATTTT.

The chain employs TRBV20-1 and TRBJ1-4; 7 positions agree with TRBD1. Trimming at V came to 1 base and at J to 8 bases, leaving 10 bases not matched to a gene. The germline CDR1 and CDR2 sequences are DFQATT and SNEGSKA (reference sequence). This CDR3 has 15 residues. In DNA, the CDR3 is TGCAGTGCTAGAGCGCCGGACAGGATTGGCGAAAAACTGTTTTTT. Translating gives CSARAPDRIGEKLFF.

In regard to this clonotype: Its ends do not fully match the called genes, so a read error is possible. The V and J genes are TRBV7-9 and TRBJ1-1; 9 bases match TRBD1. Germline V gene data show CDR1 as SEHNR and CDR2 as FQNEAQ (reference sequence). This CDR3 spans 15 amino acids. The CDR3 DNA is TGCGCCAGCAGCCCCGGGACAGGGAGGGACACTGAAGCTTTCTTT. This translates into CASSPGTGRDTEAFF. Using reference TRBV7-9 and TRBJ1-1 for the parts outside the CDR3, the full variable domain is DTGVSQNPRHKITKRGQNVTFRCDPISEHNRLYWYRQTLGQGPEFLTYFQNEAQLEKSRLLSDRFSAERPKGSFSTLEIQRTEQGDSAMYLCASSPGTGRDTEAFFGQGTRLTVV.

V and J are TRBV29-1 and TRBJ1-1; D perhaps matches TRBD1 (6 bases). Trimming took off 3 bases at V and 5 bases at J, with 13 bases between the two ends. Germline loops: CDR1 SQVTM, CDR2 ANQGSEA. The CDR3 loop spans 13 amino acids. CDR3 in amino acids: CSVDQGRGTEAFF. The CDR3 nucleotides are TGCAGCGTTGATCAGGGAAGGGGGACTGAAGCTTTCTTT.

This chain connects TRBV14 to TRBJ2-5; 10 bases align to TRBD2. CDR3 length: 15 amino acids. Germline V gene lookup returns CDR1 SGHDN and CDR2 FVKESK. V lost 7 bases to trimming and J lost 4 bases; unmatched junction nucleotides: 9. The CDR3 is CASTPYASGRETQYF. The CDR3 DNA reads TGTGCCAGCACGCCCTATGCTAGCGGGAGAGAGACCCAGTACTTC.

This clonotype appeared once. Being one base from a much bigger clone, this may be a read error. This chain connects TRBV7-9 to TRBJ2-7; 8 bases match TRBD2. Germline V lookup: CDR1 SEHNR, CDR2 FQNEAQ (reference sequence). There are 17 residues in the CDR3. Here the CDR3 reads CTSSLARGRSIAYEQYF. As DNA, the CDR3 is TGTACCAGCAGCTTAGCGCGCGGGAGGTCCATAGCCTACGAGCAGTACTTC.

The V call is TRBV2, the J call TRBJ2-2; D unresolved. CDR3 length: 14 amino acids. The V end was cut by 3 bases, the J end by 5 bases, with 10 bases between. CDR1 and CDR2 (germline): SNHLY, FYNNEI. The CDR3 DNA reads TGTGCCAGCAGTGAGACCCGGAGAACCGGGGAGCTGTTTTTT. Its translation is CASSETRRTGELFF.

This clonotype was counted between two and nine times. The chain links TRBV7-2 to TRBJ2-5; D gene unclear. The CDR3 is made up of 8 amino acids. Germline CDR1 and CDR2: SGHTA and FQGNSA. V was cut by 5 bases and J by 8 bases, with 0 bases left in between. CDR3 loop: CASSTQYF. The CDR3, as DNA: TGTGCCAGCAGCACCCAGTACTTC.

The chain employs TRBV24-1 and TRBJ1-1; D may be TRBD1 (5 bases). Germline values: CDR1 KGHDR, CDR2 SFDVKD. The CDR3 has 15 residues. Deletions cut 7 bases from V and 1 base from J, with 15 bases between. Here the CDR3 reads CATSPRGPGNTEAFF. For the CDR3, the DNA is TGTGCCACCAGCCCTAGGGGTCCAGGGAACACTGAAGCTTTCTTT.

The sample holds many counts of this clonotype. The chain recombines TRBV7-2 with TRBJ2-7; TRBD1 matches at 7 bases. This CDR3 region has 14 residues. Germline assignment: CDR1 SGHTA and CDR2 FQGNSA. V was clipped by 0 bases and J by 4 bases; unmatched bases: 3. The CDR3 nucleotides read TGTGCCAGCAGCTTAGCGACAGGGATGTACGAGCAGTACTTC. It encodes CASSLATGMYEQYF.

The CDR3 DNA reads as TGCAGTGCTACGGCTGGGACAGGGTCGGGGGAGCAGTACTTC. It encodes CSATAGTGSGEQYF. J is TRBJ2-7 and V is TRBV20-1; 9 bases are shared with TRBD1. The CDR3 consists of 14 residues. The V gene's germline CDR1 is DFQATT and CDR2 SNEGSKA (reference sequence). After removal of 4 bases from V and 7 bases from J, the junction contained 11 bases not matched to a gene.